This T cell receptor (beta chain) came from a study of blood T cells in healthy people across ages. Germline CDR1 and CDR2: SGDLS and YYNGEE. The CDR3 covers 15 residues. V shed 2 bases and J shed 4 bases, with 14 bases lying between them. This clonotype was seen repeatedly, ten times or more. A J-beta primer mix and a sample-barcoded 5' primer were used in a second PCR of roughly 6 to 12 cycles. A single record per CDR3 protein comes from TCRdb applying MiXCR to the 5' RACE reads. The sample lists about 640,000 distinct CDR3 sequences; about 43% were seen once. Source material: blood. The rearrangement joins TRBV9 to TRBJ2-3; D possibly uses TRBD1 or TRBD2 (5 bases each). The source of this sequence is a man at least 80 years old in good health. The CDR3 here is CASSVRGPASDTQYF. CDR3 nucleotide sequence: TGTGCCAGCAGCGTGAGGGGACCGGCCTCAGATACGCAGTATTTT.